These T cell receptor beta chains were read from a single sample in a study of cytomegalovirus exposure and HLA in healthy donors. The repertoire was sequenced with immunoSEQ multiplex PCR; TCRdb's copy has only in-frame clones and lacks some. This table has 150,000 to 160,000 clones, over 65% appearing once. Specimen: PBMCs. These receptors were collected from a woman aged 40 to 50 in good health and CMV-seronegative. Both conserved end residues are part of each CDR3. D genes are given only for firm matches. Size is stated for part of the rows, as once, few or many counts, or as a class when the clone is expanded.

clone_size: few; j_call: TRBJ2-1; d_call: -; v_call: TRBV7-7; cdr3_nt: TGTGCTAGCAGCTTGGCCGCCGGGGGTAACAATGAGCAGTTCTTC; cdr3_aa: CASSLAAGGNNEQFF
clone_size: -; j_call: TRBJ2-2; d_call: -; v_call: TRBV10-2; cdr3_nt: TGCGCCAGCCGGACTGCCCTTGACGGTTACCTCGGGAGCACCGGGGAGCTGTTTTTT; cdr3_aa: CASRTALDGYLGSTGELFF
clone_size: -; j_call: TRBJ1-6; d_call: TRBD1; v_call: TRBV6-6; cdr3_nt: TGTGCCAGCAGTTACAAGACAGGGGCCGATTTACCCCTCCACTTT; cdr3_aa: CASSYKTGADLPLHF
clone_size: -; j_call: TRBJ2-5; d_call: TRBD2; v_call: TRBV5-1; cdr3_nt: TGCGCCAGCAGTCAACAGGCACTAGCGGAAGAGACCCAGTACTTC; cdr3_aa: CASSQQALAEETQYF
clone_size: once; j_call: TRBJ2-1; d_call: -; v_call: TRBV5-1; cdr3_nt: TGCGCCAGCAGCTCGGAGGAGTGGTGGGGCAATGAGCAGTTCTTC; cdr3_aa: CASSSEEWWGNEQFF
clone_size: -; j_call: TRBJ1-1; d_call: -; v_call: TRBV29-1; cdr3_nt: TGCAGCGTGATGACAAACACTGAAGCTTTCTTT; cdr3_aa: CSVMTNTEAFF
clone_size: -; j_call: TRBJ2-7; d_call: TRBD1; v_call: TRBV30; cdr3_nt: TGTGCCTGGAGTCCCCGGGACAGGGTGGAGTACTTC; cdr3_aa: CAWSPRDRVEYF
clone_size: -; j_call: TRBJ1-2; d_call: -; v_call: TRBV28; cdr3_nt: TGTGCCAGCAGTCCAACAGGGCGGATCACCTTC; cdr3_aa: CASSPTGRITF
clone_size: -; j_call: TRBJ2-7; d_call: TRBD2; v_call: TRBV5-1; cdr3_nt: TGCGCCAGCAGCCAGAGGGCTAGCGGGGGACTCTACGAGCAGTACTTC; cdr3_aa: CASSQRASGGLYEQYF
clone_size: -; j_call: TRBJ2-5; d_call: TRBD1; v_call: TRBV30; cdr3_nt: TGTGCCTTGGACAGGGGGCCCCAAGAGACCCAGTACTTC; cdr3_aa: CALDRGPQETQYF
clone_size: -; j_call: TRBJ2-1; d_call: -; v_call: TRBV6-1; cdr3_nt: TGTGCCAGCAGTGAATCACCCGCGGGCTACTACAATGAGCAGTTCTTC; cdr3_aa: CASSESPAGYYNEQFF
clone_size: -; j_call: TRBJ2-3; d_call: TRBD1; v_call: TRBV6-6; cdr3_nt: TGTGCCAGCAGTTACTCAGGGACAGGGTGGACAGATACGCAGTATTTT; cdr3_aa: CASSYSGTGWTDTQYF
clone_size: -; j_call: TRBJ2-7; d_call: -; v_call: TRBV7-2; cdr3_nt: TGTGCCAGCAGCTCAAATGAGGCGGGCGAGCAGTACTTC; cdr3_aa: CASSSNEAGEQYF
clone_size: -; j_call: TRBJ2-3; d_call: -; v_call: TRBV9; cdr3_nt: TGTGCCAGCAGCGTAGATGCGGCAGGGACAGATACGCAGTATTTT; cdr3_aa: CASSVDAAGTDTQYF
clone_size: once; j_call: TRBJ2-7; d_call: -; v_call: TRBV6-6; cdr3_nt: TGTGCCAGCAGCCAGGACAGTTACGAGCAGTACTTC; cdr3_aa: CASSQDSYEQYF
clone_size: -; j_call: TRBJ2-5; d_call: TRBD2; v_call: TRBV2; cdr3_nt: TGTGCCAGCGACCGCGGGGGGGCCTACGAGACCCAGTACTTC; cdr3_aa: CASDRGGAYETQYF
clone_size: -; j_call: TRBJ1-5; d_call: -; v_call: TRBV7-9; cdr3_nt: TGTGCCAGCAGCCCCTCAGGGGTGAGCAATCAGCCCCAGCATTTT; cdr3_aa: CASSPSGVSNQPQHF
clone_size: few; j_call: TRBJ2-7; d_call: TRBD1; v_call: TRBV2; cdr3_nt: TGTGCCAGCAGTGAAAGGACAGGTGTCGAGCAGTACTTC; cdr3_aa: CASSERTGVEQYF
clone_size: -; j_call: TRBJ1-6; d_call: TRBD1; v_call: TRBV7-9; cdr3_nt: TGTGCCAGCAGCTTATCCCGCGGCAGGGGGAACCAAAATTCACCCCTCCACTTT; cdr3_aa: CASSLSRGRGNQNSPLHF
clone_size: -; j_call: TRBJ2-3; d_call: -; v_call: TRBV4-2; cdr3_nt: TGTGCCAGCAGCCAAGATCCCCACACAGATACGCAGTATTTT; cdr3_aa: CASSQDPHTDTQYF
clone_size: once; j_call: TRBJ1-4; d_call: -; v_call: TRBV29-1; cdr3_nt: TGCAGCGTCGGGAATAAGCTGCTTAATGAAAAACTGTTTTTT; cdr3_aa: CSVGNKLLNEKLFF
clone_size: once; j_call: TRBJ2-5; d_call: TRBD1; v_call: TRBV25-1; cdr3_nt: TGTGCCAGCAGTGTCGGGACAGTACTGGGGGAGACCCAGTACTTC; cdr3_aa: CASSVGTVLGETQYF
clone_size: once; j_call: TRBJ1-1; d_call: -; v_call: TRBV7-2; cdr3_nt: TGTGCCAGCAGCTTCTTGTGGAACACTGAAGCTTTCTTT; cdr3_aa: CASSFLWNTEAFF
clone_size: -; j_call: TRBJ2-7; d_call: TRBD2; v_call: TRBV7-6; cdr3_nt: TGTGCCAGCAGCTTAGCGACGGCGGGGGGCACCTACGAGCAGTACTTC; cdr3_aa: CASSLATAGGTYEQYF
clone_size: few; j_call: TRBJ1-1; d_call: -; v_call: TRBV9; cdr3_nt: TGTGCCAGCAGCGTAGGGGGTGGAACAGGGTACGAAGCTTTCTTT; cdr3_aa: CASSVGGGTGYEAFF
clone_size: -; j_call: TRBJ1-6; d_call: TRBD1; v_call: TRBV15; cdr3_nt: TGTGCCACCAGCGGACCGGGACAGGGGGCCCTTTCACCCCTCCACTTT; cdr3_aa: CATSGPGQGALSPLHF
clone_size: -; j_call: TRBJ1-2; d_call: -; v_call: TRBV30; cdr3_nt: TGTGCCTGGAGTACCACCGGGGGGAGTGGCTACACCTTC; cdr3_aa: CAWSTTGGSGYTF
clone_size: -; j_call: TRBJ1-1; d_call: -; v_call: TRBV5-1; cdr3_nt: TGCGCCAGCAGCTTGGCTCTGGAGAAGAGCACTGAAGCTTTCTTT; cdr3_aa: CASSLALEKSTEAFF
clone_size: -; j_call: TRBJ2-5; d_call: -; v_call: TRBV27; cdr3_nt: TGTGCCAGCAGTCTTAGGGCCCCCGACAGAATCCCTTACGGGCAGTACTTC; cdr3_aa: CASSLRAPDRIPYGQYF
clone_size: -; j_call: TRBJ2-7; d_call: TRBD1; v_call: TRBV12-5; cdr3_nt: TGTGCTAGTGGTTTTGGACAGGGGGCCTACGAGCAGTACTTC; cdr3_aa: CASGFGQGAYEQYF
clone_size: -; j_call: TRBJ2-3; d_call: -; v_call: TRBV28; cdr3_nt: TGTGCCAGCAGTTTGGGCCAACAGGGCTCAGATACGCAGTATTTT; cdr3_aa: CASSLGQQGSDTQYF
clone_size: few; j_call: TRBJ1-1; d_call: TRBD1; v_call: TRBV7-6; cdr3_nt: TGTGCCAGCAGCTCGGGACAGCAGAACACTGAAGCTTTCTTT; cdr3_aa: CASSSGQQNTEAFF
clone_size: -; j_call: TRBJ2-1; d_call: -; v_call: TRBV7-8; cdr3_nt: TGTGCCAGCAGCTCGGGCTCTAGCACTAATGAGCAGTTCTTC; cdr3_aa: CASSSGSSTNEQFF
clone_size: few; j_call: TRBJ1-4; d_call: TRBD1; v_call: TRBV28; cdr3_nt: TGTGCCAGCAGGCCAGGACAGGGGCAGGAGGAGAGTGAAAAACTGTTTTTT; cdr3_aa: CASRPGQGQEESEKLFF
clone_size: -; j_call: TRBJ2-5; d_call: TRBD2; v_call: TRBV5-4; cdr3_nt: TGTGCCAGCAGCCCCAAGGATCAGCGGGGGGGAGAGACCCAGTACTTC; cdr3_aa: CASSPKDQRGGETQYF
clone_size: -; j_call: TRBJ2-1; d_call: TRBD2; v_call: TRBV6-1; cdr3_nt: TGTGCCAGCGTTGTCGGGGGGGCCCACAATGAGCAGTTCTTC; cdr3_aa: CASVVGGAHNEQFF
clone_size: -; j_call: TRBJ1-1; d_call: -; v_call: TRBV29-1; cdr3_nt: TGCAGCGTTAACAGGGAAGGCACTGAAGCTTTCTTT; cdr3_aa: CSVNREGTEAFF
clone_size: few; j_call: TRBJ2-7; d_call: -; v_call: TRBV2; cdr3_nt: TGTGCCTGGGCTGAACAGGACTCCTACGAGCAGTACTTC; cdr3_aa: CAWAEQDSYEQYF
clone_size: -; j_call: TRBJ2-5; d_call: TRBD1; v_call: TRBV6-5; cdr3_nt: TGCTCAGCCGGGCAGGGGGCTAGGGAGACCCAGTACTTC; cdr3_aa: CSAGQGARETQYF
clone_size: -; j_call: TRBJ2-1; d_call: -; v_call: TRBV10-2; cdr3_nt: TGCGCCAGCACCCCCGGGACTCACAGGGAGCAGTTCTTC; cdr3_aa: CASTPGTHREQFF
clone_size: -; j_call: TRBJ2-7; d_call: TRBD1; v_call: TRBV4-2; cdr3_nt: TGTGCCAGCAGCCAAGGGACGGACAGGGAAATCTACGAGCAGTACTTC; cdr3_aa: CASSQGTDREIYEQYF
clone_size: -; j_call: TRBJ1-2; d_call: -; v_call: TRBV12-2; cdr3_nt: TGTGCAAGTCGCCCTAAAGCGAGCCCCACTGTAGGCTACACCTTC; cdr3_aa: CASRPKASPTVGYTF
clone_size: -; j_call: TRBJ2-2; d_call: -; v_call: TRBV5-8; cdr3_nt: TGTGCCAGCAGACGACTAGGGGTCGCCGGGGAGCTGTTTTTT; cdr3_aa: CASRRLGVAGELFF
clone_size: -; j_call: TRBJ2-3; d_call: -; v_call: TRBV7-9; cdr3_nt: TGTGCCAGCAGCTTAGCGGGCCGCACAGATACGCAGTATTTT; cdr3_aa: CASSLAGRTDTQYF
clone_size: -; j_call: TRBJ1-5; d_call: -; v_call: TRBV5-5; cdr3_nt: TGTGCCAGCAGCTTGTACAGGGTAGGAAGCAATCAGCCCCAGCATTTT; cdr3_aa: CASSLYRVGSNQPQHF
clone_size: -; j_call: TRBJ2-1; d_call: TRBD2; v_call: TRBV5-6; cdr3_nt: TGTGCCAGCAGCTTGGTTGGGACTAGCAATGAGCAGTTCTTC; cdr3_aa: CASSLVGTSNEQFF
clone_size: -; j_call: TRBJ2-7; d_call: TRBD1; v_call: TRBV6-6; cdr3_nt: TGTGCCAGCAGTCGACGAACAGGGGGCTCCTACGAGCAGTACTTC; cdr3_aa: CASSRRTGGSYEQYF
clone_size: -; j_call: TRBJ2-3; d_call: TRBD1; v_call: TRBV10-3; cdr3_nt: TGTGCCATCAGGGGGGACAGCTCGGGAGATACGCAGTATTTT; cdr3_aa: CAIRGDSSGDTQYF
clone_size: -; j_call: TRBJ2-5; d_call: TRBD1; v_call: TRBV5-1; cdr3_nt: TGCGCCAGCAGCTTTACCACAGGGGTACAAGAGACCCAGTACTTC; cdr3_aa: CASSFTTGVQETQYF
clone_size: -; j_call: TRBJ2-7; d_call: TRBD1; v_call: TRBV5-1; cdr3_nt: TGCGCCAGCAGCTTCACCGGGACAGTGGGCTACGAGCAGTACTTC; cdr3_aa: CASSFTGTVGYEQYF
clone_size: -; j_call: TRBJ1-6; d_call: TRBD1; v_call: TRBV18; cdr3_nt: TGTGCCAGCCTTGACAGGGGAGGATCACCCCTCCACTTT; cdr3_aa: CASLDRGGSPLHF
clone_size: -; j_call: TRBJ1-2; d_call: TRBD1; v_call: TRBV18; cdr3_nt: TGTGCCAGCTCACCTTCGACAGGGGGAGAGTATGGCTACACCTTC; cdr3_aa: CASSPSTGGEYGYTF
clone_size: -; j_call: TRBJ1-1; d_call: TRBD1; v_call: TRBV5-1; cdr3_nt: TGCGCCAGCGGGGACAGCATGAACACTGAAGCTTTCTTT; cdr3_aa: CASGDSMNTEAFF
clone_size: -; j_call: TRBJ2-3; d_call: TRBD2; v_call: TRBV30; cdr3_nt: TGTGCCTGGAGTGGAGGGCGGGAGACAGATACGCAGTATTTT; cdr3_aa: CAWSGGRETDTQYF
clone_size: -; j_call: TRBJ2-2; d_call: -; v_call: TRBV6-1; cdr3_nt: TGTGCCGGAGCTCCGGGACATACGGGAACCGGGGAGCTGTTTTTT; cdr3_aa: CAGAPGHTGTGELFF